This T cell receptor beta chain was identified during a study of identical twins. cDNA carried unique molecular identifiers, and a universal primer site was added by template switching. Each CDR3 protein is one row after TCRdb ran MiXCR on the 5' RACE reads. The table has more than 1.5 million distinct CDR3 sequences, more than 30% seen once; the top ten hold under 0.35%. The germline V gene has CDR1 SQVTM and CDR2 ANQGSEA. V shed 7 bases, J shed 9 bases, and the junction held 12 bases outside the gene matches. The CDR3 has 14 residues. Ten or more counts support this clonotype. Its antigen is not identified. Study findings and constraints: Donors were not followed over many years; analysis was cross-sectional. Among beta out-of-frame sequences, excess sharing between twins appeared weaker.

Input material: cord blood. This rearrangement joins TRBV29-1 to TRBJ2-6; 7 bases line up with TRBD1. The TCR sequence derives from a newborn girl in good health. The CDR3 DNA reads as TGCAGCGCCTCCGACAGGGCGGCCTACAACGTCCTGACTTTC. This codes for CSASDRAAYNVLTF.